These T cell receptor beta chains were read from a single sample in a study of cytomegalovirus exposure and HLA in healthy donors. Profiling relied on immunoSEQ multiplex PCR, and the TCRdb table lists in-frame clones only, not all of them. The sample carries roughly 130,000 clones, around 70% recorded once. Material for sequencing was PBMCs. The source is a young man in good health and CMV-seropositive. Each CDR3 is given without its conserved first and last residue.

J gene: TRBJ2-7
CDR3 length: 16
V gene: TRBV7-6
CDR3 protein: ASSHSASGTHFSYEQY

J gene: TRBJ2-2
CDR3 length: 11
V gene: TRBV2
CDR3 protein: ASAGADTGELF

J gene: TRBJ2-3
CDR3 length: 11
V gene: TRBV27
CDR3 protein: ASSFYNTDTQY

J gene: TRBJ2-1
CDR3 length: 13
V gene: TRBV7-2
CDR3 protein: ASSFLGQGRNEQF

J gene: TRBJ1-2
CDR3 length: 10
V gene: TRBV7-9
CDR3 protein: ASSFEDRLYT

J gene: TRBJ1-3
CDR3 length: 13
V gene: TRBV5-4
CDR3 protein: ASSAGTGTGNTIY

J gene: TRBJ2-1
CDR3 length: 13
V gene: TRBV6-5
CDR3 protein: ASSYREGSYNEQF

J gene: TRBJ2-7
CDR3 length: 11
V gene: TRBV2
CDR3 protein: ASRNTGVYEQY

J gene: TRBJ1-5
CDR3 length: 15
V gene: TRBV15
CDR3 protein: ATSRGQGQGKGQPQH

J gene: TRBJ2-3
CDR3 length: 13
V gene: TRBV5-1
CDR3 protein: ASSLGVLVKDTQY

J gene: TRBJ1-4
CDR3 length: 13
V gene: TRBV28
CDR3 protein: ASSLSRLPNEKLF

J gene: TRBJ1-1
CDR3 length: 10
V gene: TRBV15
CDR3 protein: ATSRVITEAF

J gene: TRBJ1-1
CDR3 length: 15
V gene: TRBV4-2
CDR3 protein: ASSQSAGTNMNTEAF

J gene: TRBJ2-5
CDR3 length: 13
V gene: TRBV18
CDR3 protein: ASSLDSSGQETQY

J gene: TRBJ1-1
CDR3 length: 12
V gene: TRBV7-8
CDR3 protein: ASSWDRLNTEAF

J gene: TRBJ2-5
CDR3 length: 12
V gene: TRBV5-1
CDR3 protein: ASSLDSGVVTQY

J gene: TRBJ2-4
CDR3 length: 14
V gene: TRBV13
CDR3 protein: ASSATGIEAKNIQY

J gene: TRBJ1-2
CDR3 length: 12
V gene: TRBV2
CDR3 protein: ASTREPGPRGYT

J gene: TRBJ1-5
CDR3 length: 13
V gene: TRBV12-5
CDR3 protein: ASVPAAPRGQPQH

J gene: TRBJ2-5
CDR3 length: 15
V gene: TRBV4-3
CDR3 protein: ASSQETAGGVQQTQY